Below, 8 T cell receptor beta chains from the same sample are listed, as sequenced in a study of blood T cells in healthy people across ages. A sample-barcoded 5' primer and a J-beta primer mix were used in a second PCR of roughly 7 to 11 cycles. TCRdb recomputed calls from the 5' RACE reads with MiXCR, one row per CDR3 protein. Seen here are under 2 million distinct CDR3 sequences, about 31% observed once, and the top ten hold approximately 11%. The sample consisted of blood. The source is a woman between 25 and 40 years old in good health.

This sequence joins TRBV30 and TRBJ1-6; D remains unclear. The V end was cut by 2 bases, the J end by 9 bases, with 8 bases between. The germline V gene has CDR1 GTSNPN and CDR2 SVGIG (reference sequence). The CDR3 has 12 residues. The CDR3 is CAWSLRSSPLHF. CDR3 DNA: TGTGCCTGGAGTTTGAGGAGTTCACCCCTCCACTTT.

The genes are TRBV20-1 and TRBJ2-5; maybe TRBD2 (6 bases). The CDR3 contains 15 residues. The V gene's germline CDR1 is DFQATT and CDR2 SNEGSKA (reference sequence). V gave up 1 base and J gave up 4 bases, with 16 bases separating them. The CDR3 here is CSARGAPSGGETQYF. Here the CDR3 DNA reads TGCAGTGCTAGAGGCGCACCTTCCGGGGGAGAGACCCAGTACTTC.

The chain has TRBV7-9 and TRBJ1-1; D is possibly TRBD1 (6 bases). Germline V gene sequence: CDR1 SEHNR, CDR2 FQNEAQ (reference sequence). CDR3 length: 12 residues. The V gene lost 11 bases and the J gene lost 1 base, with 11 bases spanning the gap. CDR3 residues: CASGQTNTEAFF. CDR3 coding DNA: TGTGCCTCCGGACAGACGAACACTGAAGCTTTCTTT.

This rearrangement joins TRBV10-3 to TRBJ2-6; maybe TRBD1 (5 bases). CDR3 length equals 21 residues. V lost 3 bases and J lost 0, with 24 bases in between. The germline V gene encodes CDR1 ENHRY and CDR2 SYGVKD. The CDR3 nucleotides read TGTGCCATCAGTGATTTCAGGGTAGGAGTAAAAAGCGTCTCTGGGGCCAACGTCCTGACTTTC. It is translated as CAISDFRVGVKSVSGANVLTF.

Regarding this clonotype: Since a much larger clone is just one base distant, this may be a read error. The gene calls are TRBV27 and TRBJ1-2; D is undetermined. V lost 0 bases to trimming and J lost 3 bases, with 5 bases between them. There are 13 residues in the CDR3. Germline loops: CDR1 MNHEY, CDR2 SMNVEV (reference sequence). The DNA for the CDR3 is TGTGCCAGCAGTTTATCAGGGTACTATGGCTACACCTTC. This encodes CASSLSGYYGYTF.

A single count supports this clonotype. This chain uses TRBV15 with TRBJ2-7; D possibly corresponds to TRBD1 (6 bases). This CDR3 has 15 amino acids. Per the germline V gene, CDR1 is LNHNV and CDR2 is YYDKDF (reference sequence). V shed 2 bases and J shed 5 bases, with 16 bases lying between them. CDR3 bases: TGTGCCACCAGCAGATGTGGACAGAAACTAAACGAGCAGTACTTC. It yields the protein CATSRCGQKLNEQYF. Full variable domain (rest looked up from reference TRBV15 and TRBJ2-7): DAMVIQNPRYQVTQFGKPVTLSCSQTLNHNVMYWYQQKSSQAPKLLFHYYDKDFNNEADTPDNFQSRRPNTSFCFLDIRSPGLGDTAMYLCATSRCGQKLNEQYFGPGTRLTVT.

This clonotype has ten or more counts. The CDR3 bases are TGTGCCAGCACTACCGGGACAGGGAGCACAGATACGCAGTATTTT. Its protein product is CASTTGTGSTDTQYF. The V gene is TRBV28, the J gene TRBJ2-3; 9 nucleotides line up with TRBD1. The CDR3 runs to 15 residues. Germline values: CDR1 MDHEN, CDR2 SYDVKM. J lost 0 bases, V lost 7 bases, and 5 bases had no gene match.

V usage is TRBV20-1 and J usage is TRBJ2-1; unclear D gene. Germline CDR1 DFQATT, CDR2 SNEGSKA (reference sequence). The V end was cut by 5 bases, the J end by 9 bases, with 11 bases between. This CDR3 contains 11 residues. The DNA of the CDR3 is TGCAGTGCTCCCTCCTGGGTTGAGCAGTTCTTC. Translation: CSAPSWVEQFF.